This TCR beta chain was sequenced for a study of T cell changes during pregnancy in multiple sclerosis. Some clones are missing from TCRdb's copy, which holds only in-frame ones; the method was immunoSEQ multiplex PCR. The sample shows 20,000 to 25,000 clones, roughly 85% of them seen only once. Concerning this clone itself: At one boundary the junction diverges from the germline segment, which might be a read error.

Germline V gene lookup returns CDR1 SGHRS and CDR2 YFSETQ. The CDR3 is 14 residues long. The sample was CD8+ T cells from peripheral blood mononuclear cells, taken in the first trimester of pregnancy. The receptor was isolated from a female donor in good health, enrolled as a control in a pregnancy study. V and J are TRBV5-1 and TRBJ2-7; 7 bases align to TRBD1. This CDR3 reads CASSLYGTDYEQYF. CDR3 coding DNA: TGTGCCAGCAGCTTGTATGGGACAGACTACGAGCAGTACTTC.